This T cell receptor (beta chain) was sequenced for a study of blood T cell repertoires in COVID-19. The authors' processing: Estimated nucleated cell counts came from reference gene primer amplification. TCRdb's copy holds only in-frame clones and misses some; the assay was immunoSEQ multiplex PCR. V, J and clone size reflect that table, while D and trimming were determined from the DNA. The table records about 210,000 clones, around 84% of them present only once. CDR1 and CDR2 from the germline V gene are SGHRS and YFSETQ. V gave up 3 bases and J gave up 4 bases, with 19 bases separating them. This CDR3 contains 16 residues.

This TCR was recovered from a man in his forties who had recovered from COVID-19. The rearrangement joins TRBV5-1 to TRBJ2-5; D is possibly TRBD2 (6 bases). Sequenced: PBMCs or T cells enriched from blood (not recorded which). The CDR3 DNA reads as TGCGCCAGCAGCTCGAAGCCAACTAGCTACGGAGAGACCCAGTACTTC. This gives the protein CASSSKPTSYGETQYF.